Below are 30 T cell receptor beta chains sequenced from a single sample in a study of shared clonotypes between healthy human individuals. Naive CD8 cells lacked CD45RO, underwent positive selection for CCR7 and left out terminally differentiated effector memory CD45RA+ cells. Generated by immunoSEQ multiplex PCR, the TCRdb table keeps only in-frame clones and is missing some. The sample has around 2,000,000 clones, about 95% seen once; the top ten hold 1% to 1.5%. The sequencing sample was made of naive CD8+ T cells sorted from blood. These receptors all come from a man in his late teens or twenties in good health.

The chain links TRBV6-5 to TRBJ1-1; the D is unclear. The CDR3 has 12 amino acids. Trimming left V 6 bases short and J 11 bases short, with 16 bases between. Germline CDR1 reads MNHEY; CDR2 reads SVGAGI. The CDR3 sequence: CASSQGEGMAFF. The CDR3 coding sequence is TGTGCCAGCAGCCAAGGTGAGGGTATGGCTTTCTTT.

V usage is TRBV28 and J usage is TRBJ2-5; a weak D match, TRBD1 (6 bases). The ends were cut back, 4 bases at V and 1 base at J, with 16 bases in the middle. The CDR3 consists of 16 residues. CDR1 and CDR2 from the germline V gene are MDHEN and SYDVKM. CDR3 DNA sequence: TGTGCCAGCAGTTCCTACAGGGAATCGGCCCAAGAGACCCAGTACTTC. Translation gives CASSSYRESAQETQYF.

The chain employs TRBV6-1 and TRBJ2-5; a weak D match, TRBD2 (7 bases). Germline V CDR1 and CDR2: MNHNS, SASEGT. Trimming took off 4 bases at V and 5 bases at J, with 20 bases between the two ends. The CDR3 consists of 16 residues. DNA for the CDR3: TGTGCCAGCAGTGCCCAAAAGGGGGGGGTTTGGGAGACCCAGTACTTC. It is translated as CASSAQKGGVWETQYF.

The genes are TRBV2 and TRBJ1-1, with 9 bases identical to TRBD1. The CDR3 runs to 15 residues. Germline V gene data show CDR1 as SNHLY and CDR2 as FYNNEI. The trim removed 0 bases at V and 6 bases at J, leaving 5 bases unmatched. CDR3 DNA sequence: TGTGCCAGCAGTGAAGCGATGGGACAGGGCCCTGAAGCTTTCTTT. Translation: CASSEAMGQGPEAFF.

The chain combines TRBV27 with TRBJ2-7, with D unclear. Germline values: CDR1 MNHEY, CDR2 SMNVEV (reference sequence). The CDR3 sequence is 13 residues long. V lost 0 bases, J lost 4 bases, and 7 bases lay in between. The CDR3 here is CASSLSRPYEQYF. In DNA form, the CDR3 reads TGTGCCAGCAGTTTATCCCGCCCTTACGAGCAGTACTTC.

The chain employs TRBV7-9 and TRBJ2-7; 8 bases map to TRBD1. Germline V gene data show CDR1 as SEHNR and CDR2 as FQNEAQ (reference sequence). Germline trimming cut 5 bases from V and 6 bases from J; bases unmatched to any gene: 3. The CDR3 length is 12 residues. The CDR3 is CASSRTGSEQYF. The CDR3 bases are TGTGCCAGCAGCAGGACAGGGAGCGAGCAGTACTTC.

V and J are TRBV4-1 and TRBJ1-6; 7 bases are shared with TRBD1. The trim removed 4 bases at V and 13 bases at J, leaving 16 bases unmatched. Germline CDR1 is MGHRA and CDR2 is YSYEKL. CDR3 length: 16 amino acids. The CDR3 is CASSPSVGTASIPLHF. CDR3 bases: TGCGCCAGCAGCCCGTCTGTGGGGACAGCCTCAATCCCCCTCCACTTT.

The J gene is TRBJ1-3, the V gene TRBV9; 9 positions agree with TRBD1. The CDR3 is 16 residues long. Trimming removed 2 bases from V and 1 base from J; junction bases left unmatched: 4. Germline V gives CDR1 SGDLS, CDR2 YYNGEE. The chain's CDR3 is CASSVGTGLSGNTIYF. The CDR3 DNA reads TGTGCCAGCAGCGTTGGGACAGGGTTATCTGGAAACACCATATATTTT.

CDR3 in DNA: TGTGCCTGGAGTGTACAGGGGCTTAACTACGAGCAGTACTTC. The encoded protein is CAWSVQGLNYEQYF. The V call is TRBV30, the J call TRBJ2-7, with 7 bases that match TRBD1. CDR1 GTSNPN and CDR2 SVGIG come from the germline V gene (reference sequence). The ends lost 0 bases at V and 3 bases at J; junction bases unmatched: 5. This CDR3 is built from 14 residues.

The chain links TRBV7-6 to TRBJ1-4; 9 bases are shared with TRBD1. Germline V gene lookup returns CDR1 SGHVS and CDR2 FNYEAQ. Trimming cost V 1 base and J 7 bases; bases outside gene matches: 4. The CDR3 is 15 residues long. CDR3 in amino acids: CASSLDMTGGEKLFF. The DNA of the CDR3 is TGTGCCAGCAGCTTAGACATGACAGGGGGTGAAAAACTGTTTTTT.

This clone was observed a single time. V is TRBV7-8 and J is TRBJ2-2, with D unresolved. From germline, CDR1 is SGHVS and CDR2 FQNEAQ. V lost 1 base, J lost 3 bases, and 9 bases lay in between. The CDR3 has 15 residues. The CDR3 here is CASSLDLRDTGELFF. CDR3 DNA: TGTGCCAGCAGCTTAGACCTTCGGGACACCGGGGAGCTGTTTTTT.

V usage is TRBV30 and J usage is TRBJ2-2; D not resolved. V shed 5 bases and J shed 6 bases, with 4 bases lying between them. Germline V gene sequence: CDR1 GTSNPN, CDR2 SVGIG (reference sequence). This CDR3 is built from 10 residues. Written as DNA, the CDR3 is TGTGCCTGGGGTGCCGGGGAGCTGTTTTTT. It translates to CAWGAGELFF.

The V call is TRBV5-1, the J call TRBJ2-7; D might be TRBD1 or TRBD2, each matching 6 bases. This CDR3 contains 14 residues. V lost 6 bases and J lost 3, with 16 bases in between. Looked up from germline, CDR1 is SGHRS and CDR2 is YFSETQ. CDR3 nucleotide sequence: TGCGCCAGCAATGAGGGGGGCGCGATCTACGAGCAGTACTTC. Encoded protein: CASNEGGAIYEQYF.

The rearrangement links TRBV5-5 to TRBJ2-3; D call uncertain. The CDR3 is 14 amino acids. Germline V gene lookup returns CDR1 SGHKS and CDR2 YYEKEE (reference sequence). The V end lost 7 bases, the J end lost 2 bases, and 14 bases lay between the germline ends. The CDR3 DNA is TGTGCCAGCCAAGGGCCACAGAACACAGATACGCAGTATTTT. It is translated as CASQGPQNTDTQYF.

J is TRBJ2-5 and V is TRBV5-6; D gene ambiguous. V was clipped by 6 bases and J by 2 bases, with 11 bases between them. Germline V CDR1 and CDR2: SGHDT, YYEEEE. The CDR3 loop spans 13 amino acids. Here the CDR3 reads CASTDGQQETQYF. CDR3 in DNA: TGTGCCAGCACCGACGGCCAACAAGAGACCCAGTACTTC.

As regards this clone: In the same sample, other DNA sequences code for this CDR3. This chain links TRBV18 with TRBJ1-1; no definite D call. CDR3 length equals 14 residues. Between the trimmed V and J ends, which lost 0 bases and 3 bases, there was a span of 8 bases. The V gene's germline CDR1 is KGHSH and CDR2 LQKENI. The CDR3 loop reads CASSPPGGYTEAFF. The CDR3, as DNA: TGTGCCAGCTCACCACCGGGAGGGTACACTGAAGCTTTCTTT. Variable domain in full (rest from reference TRBV18 and TRBJ1-1): NAGVMQNPRHLVRRRGQEARLRCSPMKGHSHVYWYRQLPEEGLKFMVYLQKENIIDESGMPKERFSAEFPKEGPSILRIQQVVRGDSAAYFCASSPPGGYTEAFFGQGTRLTVV.

This chain connects TRBV7-6 to TRBJ2-3; D unresolved. CDR1 is SGHVS and CDR2 is FNYEAQ in the germline V gene. V lost 5 bases and J 2 bases, leaving 14 bases between the germline ends. The CDR3 totals 15 residues. CDR3 bases: TGTGCCAGCAGCCCCTGGGCCGAATACACAGATACGCAGTATTTT. As protein: CASSPWAEYTDTQYF.

A word on this clone: Other DNA sequences within the sample encode an identical CDR3. This chain uses TRBV10-3 with TRBJ2-2; D is possibly TRBD2 (5 bases). This CDR3 is built from 14 residues. V lost 0 bases to trimming and J lost 4 bases, with 6 bases between them. Germline V gene lookup returns CDR1 ENHRY and CDR2 SYGVKD. The CDR3 spells CAISESGGTGELFF. The DNA for the CDR3 is TGTGCCATCAGTGAGTCCGGAGGCACCGGGGAGCTGTTTTTT.

V gene TRBV21-1 combines with J gene TRBJ1-4; the table's D gene call, TRBD1, was not cross checked with the DNA. TRBV21-1 is a recognized pseudogene. This CDR3 spans 12 amino acids. This CDR3 reads CAKDREDEKLFF. CDR3 DNA: TGTGCCAAAGACAGGGAGGATGAAAAACTGTTTTTT.

V gene TRBV13 combines with J gene TRBJ2-3, with 12 bases lining up with TRBD2. The CDR3 totals 15 residues. Per germline, CDR1 PRHDT and CDR2 FYEKMQ (reference sequence). V was pared by 5 bases and J by 5 bases, with 5 bases of the junction left unmatched. The CDR3 nucleotides are TGTGCCAGCAGCCCCTGGACTAGCGGGGTAGATACGCAGTATTTT. It encodes CASSPWTSGVDTQYF.

This clone was counted once. The genes are TRBV4-1 and TRBJ1-4, with D uncertain. V was trimmed by 3 bases and J by 0 bases, leaving 11 bases between them. CDR1 is MGHRA, CDR2 YSYEKL, per germline. This CDR3 contains 16 residues. This chain's CDR3 is CASSHRMPATNEKLFF. The DNA of the CDR3 is TGCGCCAGCAGCCATCGGATGCCCGCAACTAATGAAAAACTGTTTTTT.

This clone appeared once. Distinct nucleotide sequences in the sample also encode this CDR3. The chain carries TRBV10-1 and TRBJ2-7; no reliable D call. The germline gives CDR1 WNHNN, CDR2 SYGVQD (reference sequence). V was shortened by 2 bases and J by 2 bases, with 7 bases between the two germline ends. The CDR3 loop spans 13 amino acids. DNA of the CDR3: TGCGCCAGCAGTGAGGGCAGCACCTACGAGCAGTACTTC. It is translated as CASSEGSTYEQYF.

The chain recombines TRBV15 with TRBJ1-5; D might be TRBD1 (6 bases). The CDR3 is 13 amino acids. Germline CDR1 reads LNHNV; CDR2 reads YYDKDF (reference sequence). V shed 4 bases and J shed 6 bases, with 10 bases lying between them. In DNA form, the CDR3 reads TGTGCCACCAGCACGGACAGAAGTCAGCCCCAGCATTTT. Translated: CATSTDRSQPQHF. Variable domain in full (rest from reference TRBV15 and TRBJ1-5): DAMVIQNPRYQVTQFGKPVTLSCSQTLNHNVMYWYQQKSSQAPKLLFHYYDKDFNNEADTPDNFQSRRPNTSFCFLDIRSPGLGDTAMYLCATSTDRSQPQHFGDGTRLSIL.

The CDR3 nucleotides read TGTGCCAGCGGACTAATAACAGGGAACGAGCAGTACTTC. Its protein product is CASGLITGNEQYF. V gene TRBV27 combines with J gene TRBJ2-7; D is tentatively TRBD1 or TRBD2 (6 bases each). Trimming took off 8 bases at V and 5 bases at J, with 16 bases between the two ends. The CDR3 length is 13 residues. Germline assignment: CDR1 MNHEY and CDR2 SMNVEV (reference sequence).

V and J are TRBV21-1 and TRBJ2-7; the table's D call, TRBD1, was not checked against the DNA. TRBV21-1 is deemed a pseudogene. This CDR3 is 13 amino acids long. The CDR3 DNA reads as TGTGCCAGCAGCAAACCAGATGACTACGAGCAGTACTTC. Protein: CASSKPDDYEQYF.

This clone is a singleton in its sample. The V gene is TRBV9, the J gene TRBJ2-2; 11 nucleotides agree with TRBD2. Germline trimming cut 0 bases from V and 2 bases from J; bases unmatched to any gene: 6. Germline V gene sequence: CDR1 SGDLS, CDR2 YYNGEE. The CDR3 runs 18 residues. As DNA, the CDR3 is TGTGCCAGCAGCGTAGCCCCCGGGACTAGCGGTAACACCGGGGAGCTGTTTTTT. Translated: CASSVAPGTSGNTGELFF.

As for this clone: The sample has other DNA sequences that encode this CDR3 too. The chain couples TRBV30 to TRBJ2-7; D gene unclear. The CDR3 contains 14 residues. Trimming removed 0 bases at V and 0 bases at J, with 9 bases between. The germline V gene has CDR1 GTSNPN and CDR2 SVGIG (reference sequence). The CDR3 coding sequence is TGTGCCTGGAGTGTGCCAGGTAGCTCCTACGAGCAGTACTTC. This gives the protein CAWSVPGSSYEQYF.

This chain uses TRBV4-1 with TRBJ1-2; D not certain. The germline V gene encodes CDR1 MGHRA and CDR2 YSYEKL. Trimming stripped 1 base from V and 2 bases from J, with 17 bases between. The CDR3 is made up of 17 amino acids. Here the CDR3 DNA reads TGCGCCAGCAGCCAAGTTTTCGGAGGAACCTCGAACTATGGCTACACCTTC. Residues: CASSQVFGGTSNYGYTF.

The rearrangement uses TRBV19 and TRBJ2-2; maybe TRBD1 (5 bases). The germline V gene has CDR1 LNHDA and CDR2 SQIVND (reference sequence). CDR3 length equals 13 residues. V was cut by 6 bases and J by 4 bases, with 9 bases left in between. In DNA form, the CDR3 reads TGTGCCAGTAGGACCAGGGCCACCGGGGAGCTGTTTTTT. Its protein product is CASRTRATGELFF. Full variable domain (outside the CDR3, taken from reference TRBV19 and TRBJ2-2): DGGITQSPKYLFRKEGQNVTLSCEQNLNHDAMYWYRQDPGQGLRLIYYSQIVNDFQKGDIAEGYSVSREKKESFPLTVTSAQKNPTAFYLCASRTRATGELFFGEGSRLTVL.

This rearrangement joins TRBV5-4 to TRBJ2-1; D is undetermined. V was clipped by 1 base and J by 3 bases, with 8 bases between them. CDR3 length: 14 residues. CDR1 and CDR2 (germline): SGHNT, YYREEE (reference sequence). The CDR3 DNA reads as TGTGCCAGCAGCTTGCAGGACGGCTACAATGAGCAGTTCTTC. Translation gives CASSLQDGYNEQFF.